This T cell receptor (beta chain) is from a study of T cells in Graves' hyperthyroidism and ophthalmopathy. Template material for amplifying TCR beta CDR3 regions consisted of RNA transcripts. The TCR CDR3 first-round RT-PCR relied on the HTBI primer set. MiXCR, applied by TCRdb to the multiplex PCR reads, yields one record per CDR3 protein. The sample gives 750,000 to 900,000 distinct CDR3 sequences, 35% to 45% of which show up once; 8% to 9% is in the top ten. Germline CDR1 and CDR2: SEHNR and FQNEAQ (reference sequence). The J segment lost 0 bases and the V segment lost 3 bases, leaving 3 bases of the junction unmatched. This CDR3 comprises 15 residues. Disease duration under 2 months; hyperthyroidism patients were aged 18 to 65. For the diagnoses, clinical symptoms, serum thyroxine and TRAb, thyroid ultrasound and orbital computed tomography were used. Regarding this clonotype: What it binds is unknown.

Study outcomes and limitations: The model foresaw ophthalmopathy a median 6.5 months prior to onset. Researchers report that a 13 V-J model separated ophthalmopathy from stable hyperthyroidism.

This chain joins TRBV7-9 and TRBJ2-3, with 7 bases that match TRBD1. Sequenced sample: blood. The receptor comes from a man younger than 35 with Graves' hyperthyroidism. The CDR3 coding sequence is TGTGCCAGCAGCTTTGAGGGGGCGAGCACAGATACGCAGTATTTT. Translation gives CASSFEGASTDTQYF. Drawing the rest from reference TRBV7-9 and TRBJ2-3, the complete variable domain is DTGVSQNPRHKITKRGQNVTFRCDPISEHNRLYWYRQTLGQGPEFLTYFQNEAQLEKSRLLSDRFSAERPKGSFSTLEIQRTEQGDSAMYLCASSFEGASTDTQYFGPGTRLTVL.